The 14 T cell receptor beta chains reported below all come from one sample, sequenced in a study of CXCR3-negative and CXCR3-positive naive CD8 T cells. These receptors' targets are unknown. Study results and limitations: Against CXCR3-negative naive cells, CXCR3-positive naive cells showed more hydrophobic TRB CDR3s.

TRB cDNA was prepared as libraries by UMI-labeled 5' RACE. Following a re-call of the 5' RACE reads, TCRdb has one entry per CDR3 protein and lacks DNA. This table lists over 5,500 distinct CDR3 sequences. Sequencing input: naive CXCR3+ CD8+ T cells from blood. Regarding subset: CD45RO-CCR7+CD27+CD95- naive CD8+ T cells expressing CXCR3 (TNR3+). The receptors here all came from a human donor in good health. Some clones in this sample may be carry-over from other donors' samples.

This clonotype is called medium-sized based on its frequency. The V and J genes are TRBV11-3 and TRBJ2-2; as DNA is missing, the TRBD1 call by TCRdb cannot be tested. Germline CDR1 is SGHNT and CDR2 is YENEEA. The CDR3 sequence is 16 residues long. The CDR3 protein is CASSPEGGGVSGELFF.

V usage is TRBV27 and J usage is TRBJ2-7; TCRdb designates TRBD1, a call that cannot be tested without DNA. In germline, CDR1 is MNHEY, CDR2 SMNVEV (reference sequence). The CDR3 consists of 14 residues. The CDR3 spells CASSSGGISYEQYF.

This clonotype counts as medium-sized (0.01 to 0.1%) by frequency. This chain uses TRBV10-3 with TRBJ2-7. CDR1 and CDR2 (germline): ENHRY, SYGVKD. This CDR3 is built from 15 residues. This chain's CDR3 is CAISEERVSPYEQYF.

By frequency, this clonotype is medium-sized (0.01 to 0.1%). The chain employs TRBV29-1 and TRBJ2-2; the TRBD1 assignment by TCRdb is unverifiable without DNA. Germline V gene lookup returns CDR1 SQVTM and CDR2 ANQGSEA. The CDR3 loop spans 12 amino acids. CDR3 loop: CSVRIQGNELFF.

The chain has TRBV25-1 and TRBJ1-2; the D gene TCRdb calls, TRBD1, cannot be checked with no DNA. CDR1 and CDR2 from the germline V gene are MGHDK and SYGVNS. This CDR3 has 16 amino acids. CDR3 region: CASSGHGTENYYGYTF.

Judged by frequency, this clonotype is medium-sized. The V call is TRBV11-2, the J call TRBJ2-3. Germline values: CDR1 SGHAT, CDR2 FQNNGV. The CDR3 spans 11 residues. The CDR3: CASRGEDTQYF.

This clonotype is classed as medium-sized by frequency. The chain is built from TRBV29-1 and TRBJ2-1; the TRBD2 assignment by TCRdb is unverifiable without DNA. The CDR3 is made up of 15 amino acids. The germline CDR1 and CDR2 sequences are SQVTM and ANQGSEA. CDR3 sequence reads: CSVVPSGFSYNEQFF.

This clonotype shows up as medium-sized by frequency. The gene calls are TRBV29-1 and TRBJ1-1. Germline V CDR1 and CDR2: SQVTM, ANQGSEA. The CDR3 consists of 13 residues. The CDR3 spells CSVEEVTTTEAFF.

In terms of frequency, this clonotype is medium-sized. This chain joins TRBV5-1 and TRBJ2-3; as DNA is missing, the TRBD1 call by TCRdb cannot be tested. This CDR3 has 16 residues. The germline V gene encodes CDR1 SGHRS and CDR2 YFSETQ. CDR3 amino acids: CASSFPGQGSTDTQYF.

The chain uses TRBV15 and TRBJ2-1. The CDR3 sequence is 15 residues long. Looked up from germline, CDR1 is LNHNV and CDR2 is YYDKDF (reference sequence). CDR3 sequence reads: CATSSDWSSYNEQFF.

V gene TRBV15 combines with J gene TRBJ2-7. CDR1 is LNHNV, CDR2 YYDKDF, per germline (reference sequence). The length of the CDR3 is 15 residues. The CDR3 sequence is CATSRGWGISYEQYF. The full variable domain, in which reference TRBV15 and TRBJ2-7 provide the parts outside the CDR3, is DAMVIQNPRYQVTQFGKPVTLSCSQTLNHNVMYWYQQKSSQAPKLLFHYYDKDFNNEADTPDNFQSRRPNTSFCFLDIRSPGLGDTAMYLCATSRGWGISYEQYFGPGTRLTVT.

The chain employs TRBV2 and TRBJ2-3; TCRdb returns TRBD2, unconfirmable since there is no DNA. The V gene's germline CDR1 is SNHLY and CDR2 FYNNEI. The CDR3 contains 17 residues. The CDR3 is CASSEARLAGGTDTQYF. Full variable domain (rest looked up from reference TRBV2 and TRBJ2-3): EPEVTQTPSHQVTQMGQEVILRCVPISNHLYFYWYRQILGQKVEFLVSFYNNEISEKSEIFDDQFSVERPDGSNFTLKIRSTKLEDSAMYFCASSEARLAGGTDTQYFGPGTRLTVL.

The chain combines TRBV2 with TRBJ2-7; TCRdb picks TRBD2, but there is no DNA to check that call. The CDR3 spans 12 residues. Germline-derived CDR1 and CDR2 are SNHLY and FYNNEI. The CDR3 is CGWRQDRYEQYF.

The J gene is TRBJ1-1, the V gene TRBV29-1; TCRdb reports TRBD1, a call that lacks DNA to check it against. Germline V gives CDR1 SQVTM, CDR2 ANQGSEA. The CDR3 contains 14 residues. CDR3 protein: CSSSRRDGGTEAFF.